Listed here is a single TCR beta chain. What it recognizes is unknown. No DNA is given; TCRdb re-called the 5' RACE reads and lists each CDR3 protein once. Its listing shows approximately 550,000 distinct CDR3 sequences. Looked up from germline, CDR1 is SGHRS and CDR2 is YFSETQ. The CDR3 consists of 17 residues. This entry comes from a study of T cells expressing NK-cell markers. Across the study: The eight sequenced donors comprised seven who were HCMV-seropositive and one who was seronegative. General study points: These clonotypes additionally ranked first within the CD3+CD56-NKG2C+ fraction of several donors. In a group of 5 or 6 donors, dominant NKG2C+ clonotypes represented about 1.0-7.5% of CD8+ T cells. HCMV specificity of the expanded NKG2C+ T cell clones was not established.

The rearrangement uses TRBV5-1 and TRBJ2-3; TCRdb's D gene call, TRBD1, goes unchecked for lack of DNA. Material for sequencing was blood T cells: a sorted CD56 or NKG2C T cell subset, CD4+ or CD8+ T cells, or bulk PBMC T cells (not recorded which). This sequence originates from a young man in good health. The CDR3 loop reads CASSLGLSGVRPDTQYF. The full variable domain, its missing parts supplied by reference TRBV5-1 and TRBJ2-3, is KAGVTQTPRYLIKTRGQQVTLSCSPISGHRSVSWYQQTPGQGLQFLFEYFSETQRNKGNFPGRFSGRQFSNSRSEMNVSTLELGDSALYLCASSLGLSGVRPDTQYFGPGTRLTVL.